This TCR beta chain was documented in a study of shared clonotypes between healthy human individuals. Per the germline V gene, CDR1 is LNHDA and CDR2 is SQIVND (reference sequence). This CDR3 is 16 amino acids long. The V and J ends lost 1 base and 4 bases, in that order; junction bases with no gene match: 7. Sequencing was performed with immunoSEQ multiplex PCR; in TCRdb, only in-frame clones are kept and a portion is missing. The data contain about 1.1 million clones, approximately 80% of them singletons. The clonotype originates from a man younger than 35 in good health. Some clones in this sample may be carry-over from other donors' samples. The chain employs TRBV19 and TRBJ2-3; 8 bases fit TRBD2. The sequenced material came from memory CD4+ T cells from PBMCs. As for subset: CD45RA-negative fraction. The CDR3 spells CASSIVGRAIADTQYF. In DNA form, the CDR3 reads TGTGCCAGTAGTATAGTCGGGAGGGCCATTGCAGATACGCAGTATTTT.